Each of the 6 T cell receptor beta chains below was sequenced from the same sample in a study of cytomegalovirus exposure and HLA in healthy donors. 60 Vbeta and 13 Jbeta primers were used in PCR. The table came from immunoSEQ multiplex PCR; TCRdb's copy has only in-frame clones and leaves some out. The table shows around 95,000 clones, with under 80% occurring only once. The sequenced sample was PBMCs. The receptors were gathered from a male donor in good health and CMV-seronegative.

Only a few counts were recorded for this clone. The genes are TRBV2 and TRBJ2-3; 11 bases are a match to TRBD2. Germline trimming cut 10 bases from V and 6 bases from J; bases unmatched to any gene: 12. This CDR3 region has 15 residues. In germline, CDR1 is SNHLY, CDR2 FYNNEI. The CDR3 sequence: CATRRLAGGFDTQYF. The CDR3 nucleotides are TGTGCCACGAGACGGCTAGCGGGAGGTTTTGATACGCAGTATTTT.

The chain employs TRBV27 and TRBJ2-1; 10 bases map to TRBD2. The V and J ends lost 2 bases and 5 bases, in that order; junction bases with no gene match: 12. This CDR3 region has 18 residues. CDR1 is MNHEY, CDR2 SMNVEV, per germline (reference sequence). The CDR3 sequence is CASSLMSMLAGEHNEQFF. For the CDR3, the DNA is TGTGCCAGCAGTTTAATGAGTATGCTAGCGGGAGAGCACAATGAGCAGTTCTTC.

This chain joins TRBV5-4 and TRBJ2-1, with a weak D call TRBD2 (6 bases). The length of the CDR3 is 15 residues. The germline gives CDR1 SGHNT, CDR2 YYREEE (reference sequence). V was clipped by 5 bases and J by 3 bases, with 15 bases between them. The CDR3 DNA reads TGTGCCAGCAGGCCTTCGGGAGTGGGCTACAATGAGCAGTTCTTC. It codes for CASRPSGVGYNEQFF.

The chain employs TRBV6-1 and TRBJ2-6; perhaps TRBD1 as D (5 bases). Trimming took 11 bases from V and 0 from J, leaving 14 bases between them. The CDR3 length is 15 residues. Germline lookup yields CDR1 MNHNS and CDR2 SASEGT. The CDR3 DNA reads TGTGCCGGGTCACTCACAGGCTCTGGGGCCAACGTCCTGACTTTC. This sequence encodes CAGSLTGSGANVLTF.

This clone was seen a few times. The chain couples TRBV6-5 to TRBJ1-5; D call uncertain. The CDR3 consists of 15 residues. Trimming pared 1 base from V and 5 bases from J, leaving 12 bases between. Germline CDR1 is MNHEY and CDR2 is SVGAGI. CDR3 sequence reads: CASSYFRGNDQPQHF. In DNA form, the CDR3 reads TGTGCCAGCAGTTACTTCCGAGGGAATGATCAGCCCCAGCATTTT.

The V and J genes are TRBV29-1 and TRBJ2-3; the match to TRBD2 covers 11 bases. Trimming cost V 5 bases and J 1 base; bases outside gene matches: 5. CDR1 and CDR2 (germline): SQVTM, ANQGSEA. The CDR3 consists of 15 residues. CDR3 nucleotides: TGCAGCGTTAAACTAGCGGGAGCGGGCACAGATACGCAGTATTTT. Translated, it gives CSVKLAGAGTDTQYF.